These 7 T cell receptor beta chains originate from one sample sequenced in a study of T cell responses to AZD1222 COVID-19 vaccine (dated by TCRdb to 2020 to 2023). What this sample's time point label stands for: baseline before first vaccination. Libraries were made using the immunoSEQ multiplex PCR assay. TCRdb mirrors the immuneACCESS table, restricted to in-frame sequences. Some clones are absent from its copies; in checked studies, under half trace to an unresolved V gene, and the reason for the others is unknown. The sample data list roughly 67,000 clones, and approximately 90% of these were observed just once. The ten largest make up roughly a fifth of the sample. The sample was peripheral blood, taken on day 0 of AZD1222 vaccination. These receptors were obtained from an adult in good health.

The chain uses TRBV18 and TRBJ1-4; no reliable D call. The germline gives CDR1 KGHSH, CDR2 LQKENI. The CDR3 runs 12 residues. V lost 3 bases, J lost 4 bases, and 3 bases lay in between. CDR3 sequence reads: CASSPDNEKLFF. The CDR3 DNA reads TGTGCCAGCTCACCTGATAATGAAAAACTGTTTTTT.

This sequence joins TRBV5-4 and TRBJ1-2; D is uncertain. Germline V gene sequence: CDR1 SGHNT, CDR2 YYREEE (reference sequence). The length of the CDR3 is 11 residues. V dropped 4 bases and J dropped 7 bases, with 8 bases sitting between them. The CDR3 coding sequence is TGTGCCAGCAGCACCTACAGTGGCTACACCTTC. Translation gives CASSTYSGYTF.

This sequence joins TRBV15 and TRBJ1-1, with no clear D. Germline V gives CDR1 LNHNV, CDR2 YYDKDF (reference sequence). The CDR3 runs to 15 residues. The germline V and J ends were trimmed by 0 bases and 4 bases, with 12 bases remaining between them. The CDR3 loop is CATSRDVWGATEAFF. The CDR3 DNA follows: TGTGCCACCAGCAGAGACGTCTGGGGAGCCACTGAAGCTTTCTTT.

This sequence joins TRBV19 and TRBJ1-5; a weak D match, TRBD1 (5 bases). The ends were cut back, 0 bases at V and 3 bases at J, with 12 bases in the middle. This CDR3 has 16 amino acids. Germline CDR1 and CDR2: LNHDA and SQIVND (reference sequence). In DNA form, the CDR3 reads TGTGCCAGTAGTATAGATTGGAGACAGTTCAATCAGCCCCAGCATTTT. Residues: CASSIDWRQFNQPQHF.

CDR3 nucleotides: TGTGCCAGCAAAGGGCCGGAGAACACTGAAGCTTTCTTT. Its translation is CASKGPENTEAFF. The chain recombines TRBV6-5 with TRBJ1-1; D is undetermined. Trimming took off 7 bases at V and 1 base at J, with 10 bases between the two ends. Germline assignment: CDR1 MNHEY and CDR2 SVGAGI. The CDR3 covers 13 residues.

The chain has TRBV2 and TRBJ2-1; TRBD1 is a possible D gene (5 bases). CDR1 and CDR2 from the germline V gene are SNHLY and FYNNEI. Trimming cost V 5 bases and J 15 bases, with 14 bases left between them. CDR3 length equals 11 residues. The CDR3 DNA sequence: TGTGCCAGCAGTCTGACAGCTCTGGCGTTCTTC. Protein sequence: CASSLTALAFF.

This chain links TRBV4-3 with TRBJ2-1, with D unresolved. Deletions cut 0 bases from V and 3 bases from J, with 12 bases between. CDR1 is LGHNA, CDR2 YSLEER, per germline. The CDR3 spans 16 residues. The CDR3 spells CASSQDFFGSYNEQFF. CDR3 nucleotide sequence: TGCGCCAGCAGCCAAGATTTCTTCGGCAGCTACAATGAGCAGTTCTTC.